Listed here are 13 T cell receptor beta chains from one sample, sequenced in a study of somatic mutations in cytotoxic T cells in rheumatoid arthritis. The data were produced by immunoSEQ multiplex PCR, yet TCRdb's version contains in-frame clones alone and is incomplete. The data show 30,000 to 45,000 clones, about four fifths seen once. The source material was CD8+ T cells sorted from blood. The receptor source for this set is a man in his forties in good health.

This clone has only one observation. The J gene is TRBJ1-2, the V gene TRBV29-1; unclear D gene. The V gene's germline CDR1 is SQVTM and CDR2 ANQGSEA. V was pared by 7 bases and J by 4 bases, with 10 bases between. This CDR3 region has 11 residues. In DNA form, the CDR3 reads TGCAGCGGTCGGTACGGCTATGGCTACACCTTC. Its protein product is CSGRYGYGYTF.

The rearrangement joins TRBV21-1 to TRBJ2-3; the table calls TRBD2, which could not be checked here. TRBV21-1 is a pseudogene segment. This CDR3 comprises 19 residues. The chain's CDR3 is CASSKGRTSGPLSTDTQYF. For the CDR3, the DNA is TGTGCCAGCAGCAAAGGTCGGACTAGCGGGCCCCTTAGCACAGATACGCAGTATTTT.

The rearrangement joins TRBV7-2 to TRBJ1-2; unclear D gene. Germline loops: CDR1 SGHTA, CDR2 FQGNSA. The CDR3 runs to 15 residues. The V and J ends lost 0 bases and 6 bases respectively, with 14 bases between them. The CDR3 nucleotides read TGTGCCAGCAGCTTAGCCGACCCGGGTCCTGATGGCTACACCTTC. Its translation is CASSLADPGPDGYTF.

This chain connects TRBV9 to TRBJ2-3; no clear D. V dropped 4 bases and J dropped 5 bases, with 17 bases sitting between them. Germline values: CDR1 SGDLS, CDR2 YYNGEE. CDR3 length equals 15 residues. CDR3 protein: CASSKVRGVGDTQYF. Here the CDR3 DNA reads TGTGCCAGCAGCAAAGTCCGTGGGGTGGGAGATACGCAGTATTTT.

The chain links TRBV6-6 to TRBJ2-7; D is possibly TRBD2 (7 bases). The CDR3 is 14 amino acids. Germline values: CDR1 MNHNY, CDR2 SVGAGI (reference sequence). V dropped 8 bases and J dropped 6 bases, with 20 bases sitting between them. The chain's CDR3 is CASGGRESFSEQYF. The CDR3 DNA follows: TGTGCCAGCGGGGGGCGGGAGTCCTTCTCCGAGCAGTACTTC.

Here the CDR3 DNA reads TGTGCCAGCAGTTACGGGTTAGCGGGAGTTGACGAGCAGTACTTC. Amino acid sequence: CASSYGLAGVDEQYF. V is TRBV6-5 and J is TRBJ2-7, with TRBD2 matching over 9 bases. The CDR3 consists of 15 residues. With V trimmed by 2 bases and J by 5 bases, 7 bases remained unmatched. Per the germline V gene, CDR1 is MNHEY and CDR2 is SVGAGI.

The chain couples TRBV2 to TRBJ2-5; D is unclear. The germline CDR1 and CDR2 sequences are SNHLY and FYNNEI. V gave up 3 bases and J gave up 5 bases, with 10 bases separating them. This CDR3 is 13 amino acids long. The DNA of the CDR3 is TGTGCCAGCAGTGATTCGGAATTGGAGACCCAGTACTTC. It codes for CASSDSELETQYF.

This chain uses TRBV15 with TRBJ1-2, with a tentative D call TRBD1 (5 bases). The V gene's germline CDR1 is LNHNV and CDR2 YYDKDF (reference sequence). This CDR3 spans 13 amino acids. Trimming removed 8 bases at V and 6 bases at J, with 16 bases between. CDR3 nucleotide sequence: TGTGCCACCTGTGATGGGGGGGTAGATGGCTACACCTTC. This translates into CATCDGGVDGYTF.

The genes are TRBV16 and TRBJ1-2, with D possibly TRBD1 on 6 matching bases. The CDR3 is 14 residues long. V was cut by 1 base and J by 1 base, with 7 bases left in between. Germline lookup yields CDR1 KGHSY and CDR2 FQNENV. Here the CDR3 DNA reads TGTGCCAGCAGCCAATACAGGGATAACTATGGCTACACCTTC. Protein: CASSQYRDNYGYTF.

This clone came up a few times. The gene calls are TRBV4-1 and TRBJ2-1, with 9 bases fitting TRBD2. CDR3 size: 17 residues. Germline CDR1 MGHRA, CDR2 YSYEKL. V shed 3 bases, J shed 2 bases, and the junction held 8 bases outside the gene matches. The CDR3 sequence is CASSQPLAGVTYNEQFF. CDR3 coding DNA: TGCGCCAGCAGCCAGCCCTTAGCGGGAGTCACCTACAATGAGCAGTTCTTC.

This CDR3 is CSVEERGYTF. The CDR3 coding sequence is TGCAGCGTTGAAGAGCGCGGGTACACCTTC. The J gene is TRBJ1-2, the V gene TRBV29-1; D call uncertain. V was trimmed by 0 bases and J by 11 bases, leaving 7 bases between them. Germline V gene lookup returns CDR1 SQVTM and CDR2 ANQGSEA. There are 10 residues in the CDR3.

The genes are TRBV5-1 and TRBJ2-1; the D gene is possibly TRBD2 (6 bases). This CDR3 contains 15 residues. Trimming left V 4 bases short and J 2 bases short, with 13 bases between. Germline CDR1 SGHRS, CDR2 YFSETQ. The DNA for the CDR3 is TGCGCCAGCAGCAAGCAGGGAGGTACCTACAATGAGCAGTTCTTC. Residues: CASSKQGGTYNEQFF.

V usage is TRBV7-9 and J usage is TRBJ2-7, with 8 positions matching TRBD2. V shed 5 bases and J 6 bases; nucleotides not matched to a gene: 6. The CDR3 sequence is 13 residues long. CDR1 is SEHNR, CDR2 FQNEAQ, per germline (reference sequence). CDR3 loop: CASSPLAAGEQYF. CDR3 DNA sequence: TGTGCCAGCAGCCCACTAGCGGCTGGCGAGCAGTACTTC.